A single sample is the source of the 31 T cell receptor beta chains below, sequenced in a study of T cell clonality in common variable immunodeficiency (dated by TCRdb to 2013 to 2016). Overall study results and their limits: CVID TCRbeta sequences were reported to have fewer deletions and N-nucleotide insertions and to lack highly modified clones with 13 or more V deletions.

Libraries came from the immunoSEQ multiplex PCR assay. TCRdb re-hosts the immuneACCESS table, in-frame sequences only. Its copies lack some clones; in the studies checked, an unresolved V gene accounts for under half of them, and the cause for the rest is not known. This sample has about 42,000 clones in the table, none counted a single time. The ten largest clones represent around 5.8% of the sample. Their specific antigens are unknown. Material for sequencing was peripheral blood mononuclear cells. The receptors shown here come from a human donor with common variable immunodeficiency.

Worth noting for this clone: The sequenced fragment ends 3 residues before the CDR3 boundary, so the rest is inferred from the germline J gene. V is TRBV7-2 and J is TRBJ2-3; no clear D gene. Germline V gene sequence: CDR1 SGHTA, CDR2 FQGNSA. The CDR3 is made up of 13 amino acids. V dropped 4 bases and J dropped 4 bases, with 9 bases sitting between them. Partial CDR3 DNA: TGTGCCAGCAGCTCACAAAGGTCAGATACG. The encoded protein is CASSSQRSDT. The full CDR3 protein reads CASSSQRSDTQYF.

This clone showed up just a few times. Read sequence stops 3 residues before the CDR3 end, and the germline J gene provides the missing end. The V and J genes are TRBV6-1 and TRBJ2-5; D is unresolved. Trimming stripped 2 bases from V and 7 bases from J, with 14 bases between. Germline V lookup: CDR1 MNHNS, CDR2 SASEGT. The CDR3 is 14 amino acids. The CDR3 reads CASSEWQAVGTQYF. The part of the CDR3 DNA that was read is TGTGCCAGCAGTGAATGGCAGGCCGTAGGGACC.

Note on this clone: With the read ending 3 residues before the CDR3 end, the germline J gene is used to fill in that end. The chain carries TRBV19 and TRBJ2-2, with 8 positions matching TRBD1. This CDR3 is built from 15 residues. Germline trimming cut 0 bases from V and 6 bases from J; bases unmatched to any gene: 3. Germline V gene sequence: CDR1 LNHDA, CDR2 SQIVND (reference sequence). The CDR3 region is CASSIDSRGPGELFF. The DNA read from the CDR3 is TGTGCCAGTAGTATAGATTCCAGGGGGCCCGGGGAG.

Ten or more counts support this clone. Coverage ceases 3 residues before the CDR3 finishes, and the germline J gene fills in the end. The chain uses TRBV29-1 and TRBJ1-2; D is possibly TRBD1 (6 bases). Per the germline V gene, CDR1 is SQVTM and CDR2 is ANQGSEA. The CDR3 length is 12 residues. The DNA read from the CDR3 is TGCAGCGCCACGGACAGCTCCCATTTA. This translates into CSATDSSHL. The entire CDR3 protein is CSATDSSHLYTF.

This clone was counted a few times. From the germline J gene comes the end of the CDR3, since the read stops 3 residues before it. The rearrangement uses TRBV18 and TRBJ1-5, with D tentatively TRBD1 (5 bases). The CDR3 is made up of 14 amino acids. The V and J ends lost 6 bases and 1 base respectively, with 10 bases between them. Germline CDR1 reads KGHSH; CDR2 reads LQKENI. The CDR3 here is CASSSRESNQPQHF. Incomplete CDR3 DNA: TGTGCCAGCTCCTCCAGGGAAAGCAATCAGCCC.

Regarding this clone: With the read ending 3 residues before the CDR3 end, the germline J gene is used to fill in that end. This rearrangement joins TRBV2 to TRBJ1-2, with unresolved D. The CDR3 is made up of 15 amino acids. V was cut by 4 bases and J by 0 bases, with 12 bases left in between. CDR1 and CDR2 (germline): SNHLY, FYNNEI. Incomplete CDR3 DNA: TGTGCCAGCAGTGTCGAAGGGCGAGCTAACTATGGC. It codes for CASSVEGRANYG. The CDR3 reads in full as CASSVEGRANYGYTF.

This clone came up a few times. The CDR3 is cut off 3 residues early in the read; its end comes from the germline J gene. The genes are TRBV7-9 and TRBJ2-3, with D perhaps TRBD1 (5 bases). Germline CDR1 and CDR2: SEHNR and FQNEAQ (reference sequence). Trimming pared 1 base from V and 0 bases from J, leaving 8 bases between. CDR3 size: 15 residues. The covered CDR3 bases are TGTGCCAGCAGCTTAGATGGGGCCAGCACAGATACG. This gives the protein CASSLDGASTDT. The whole CDR3 protein is CASSLDGASTDTQYF.

This clone was seen at least ten times. The read gets to within 3 residues of the CDR3 end, and the germline J gene fills in the rest. This chain links TRBV6-2 or TRBV6-3 with TRBJ2-7; perhaps TRBD2 as D (5 bases). This CDR3 comprises 13 residues. Per germline, CDR1 MNHEY and CDR2 SVGEGT. V gave up 4 bases and J gave up 6 bases, with 13 bases separating them. The covered CDR3 bases are TGTGCCAGCAGTTGGCGGGCTCCAGGCGAG. Its translation: CASSWRAPGE. The full-length CDR3 reads as CASSWRAPGEQYF.

To note about this clone: Sequencing ends 3 residues short of the CDR3 end; the germline J gene provides the rest. This chain uses TRBV30 with TRBJ1-5, with D hard to call. The ends were cut back, 0 bases at V and 7 bases at J, with 10 bases in the middle. Germline CDR1 reads GTSNPN; CDR2 reads SVGIG (reference sequence). CDR3 length: 13 residues. The CDR3 region is CAWSVQRKQPQHF. CDR3 DNA, as far as it was read: TGTGCCTGGAGTGTACAGAGGAAACAGCCC.

This clone came up many times. From the germline J gene comes the end of the CDR3, since the read stops 3 residues before it. This chain uses TRBV5-1 with TRBJ1-5; 8 nucleotides match TRBD1. This CDR3 region has 15 residues. The germline CDR1 and CDR2 sequences are SGHRS and YFSETQ. V gave up 0 bases and J gave up 4 bases; unmatched junction bases: 3. Partial CDR3 DNA: TGCGCCAGCAGCTTGGATTGGACAGGGAATCAGCCC. This translates into CASSLDWTGNQP. The whole CDR3 sequence is CASSLDWTGNQPQHF.

This clone has at least ten counts. The CDR3 is cut off 3 residues early in the read; its end comes from the germline J gene. The chain links TRBV30 to TRBJ2-1; the match to TRBD1 covers 11 bases. Germline V gene lookup returns CDR1 GTSNPN and CDR2 SVGIG (reference sequence). The J segment lost 8 bases and the V segment lost 2 bases, leaving 5 bases of the junction unmatched. CDR3 length equals 14 residues. Incomplete CDR3 DNA: TGTGCCTGGAGTCGGGACAGGGGGATGTATGAG. Translation gives CAWSRDRGMYE. The CDR3 as a whole reads CAWSRDRGMYEQFF.

This clone was observed at least ten times. The read gets to within 3 residues of the CDR3 end, and the germline J gene fills in the rest. The chain employs TRBV7-9 and TRBJ2-5; D gene ambiguous. From germline, CDR1 is SEHNR and CDR2 FQNEAQ (reference sequence). V was clipped by 6 bases and J by 2 bases, with 16 bases between them. The CDR3 contains 15 residues. The sequenced CDR3 bases are TGTGCCAGCAGGAAAAGCAACAGCCAACAAGAGACC. Encoded protein: CASRKSNSQQET. The CDR3 reads in full as CASRKSNSQQETQYF.

Only a few counts were recorded for this clone. The read ends 3 residues early relative to the CDR3; the germline J gene fills the gap. The chain has TRBV19 and TRBJ1-4, with a weak D call TRBD1 (5 bases). The CDR3 runs to 14 residues. V shed 5 bases and J shed 8 bases, with 15 bases lying between them. The germline CDR1 and CDR2 sequences are LNHDA and SQIVND (reference sequence). CDR3 bases read: TGTGCCAGTAGTTCATACGAGGGGAACGAAAAA. Protein: CASSSYEGNEK. The full-length CDR3 reads as CASSSYEGNEKLFF.

CDR3 amino acids: CASGYSGGSRIYEQYF. The sequenced part of the CDR3 DNA is TGTGCCAGCGGATATTCAGGGGGGTCCCGGATCTACGAG. V is TRBV7-8 and J is TRBJ2-7; TRBD1 might be the D (7 bases). The sequenced fragment ends 3 residues before the CDR3 boundary, so the rest is inferred from the germline J gene. This CDR3 is built from 16 residues. Germline CDR1 reads SGHVS; CDR2 reads FQNEAQ. V lost 8 bases and J 3 bases, leaving 23 bases between the germline ends.

On this clone itself: The read terminates 3 residues before the CDR3 end, so the remaining end is supplied by the germline J gene. The V gene is TRBV6-2 or TRBV6-3, the J gene TRBJ2-1; 7 nucleotides line up with TRBD1. Germline V CDR1 and CDR2: MNHEY, SVGEGT. The CDR3 is 16 residues long. With 0 bases clipped from V and 0 bases from J, the junction kept 2 bases outside the gene matches. CDR3 protein: CASSYSRTGSYNEQFF. The DNA read from the CDR3 is TGTGCCAGCAGTTACTCCCGGACAGGCTCCTACAATGAG.

This clone showed up many times. The CDR3 extends 3 residues past the end of the read, so its final part is completed from the germline J gene. The chain couples TRBV2 to TRBJ1-1, with D perhaps matching TRBD1 (5 bases). CDR1 and CDR2 (germline): SNHLY, FYNNEI. There are 14 residues in the CDR3. Trimming left V 4 bases short and J 1 base short, with 10 bases between. This CDR3 reads CASSVSRENTEAFF. Partial CDR3 DNA: TGTGCCAGCAGTGTGAGCAGGGAGAACACTGAA.

This clone was seen only a few times. The read comes to an end 3 residues before the CDR3 does, leaving the germline J gene to fill in the end. This chain joins TRBV7-9 and TRBJ2-1; 8 bases line up with TRBD2. Germline V gene data show CDR1 as SEHNR and CDR2 as FQNEAQ (reference sequence). Trimming at V came to 6 bases and at J to 3 bases, leaving 7 bases not matched to a gene. There are 15 residues in the CDR3. The CDR3 DNA, read in part, is TGTGCCAGCAGACCTAAGCGGGAGTACTACAATGAG. It encodes CASRPKREYYNE. The whole CDR3 sequence is CASRPKREYYNEQFF.

Comment on this clone: Read coverage stops 3 residues before the CDR3 terminus; the germline J gene supplies the remainder. The chain recombines TRBV5-1 with TRBJ2-3; unclear D gene. Germline assignment: CDR1 SGHRS and CDR2 YFSETQ. The CDR3 length is 13 residues. V lost 0 bases to trimming and J lost 6 bases, with 8 bases between them. CDR3 DNA, as far as it was read: TGCGCCAGCAGCTTGGAAGGTGGCGATACG. Translation gives CASSLEGGDT. The entire CDR3 reads CASSLEGGDTQYF. Full variable domain (remainder filled in from reference TRBV5-1 and TRBJ2-3): KAGVTQTPRYLIKTRGQQVTLSCSPISGHRSVSWYQQTPGQGLQFLFEYFSETQRNKGNFPGRFSGRQFSNSRSEMNVSTLELGDSALYLCASSLEGGDTQYFGPGTRLTVL.

This clone was seen many times. The read terminates 3 residues before the CDR3 end, so the remaining end is supplied by the germline J gene. V and J are TRBV19 and TRBJ2-5; TRBD1 matches at 7 bases. V lost 6 bases to trimming and J lost 5 bases; unmatched junction nucleotides: 9. The CDR3 loop spans 14 amino acids. Per the germline V gene, CDR1 is LNHDA and CDR2 is SQIVND (reference sequence). This chain's CDR3 is CASSHAGGQETQYF. The sequenced part of the CDR3 DNA is TGTGCCAGTAGCCACGCAGGGGGACAGGAGACC.

This clone was counted only a few times. The read ends 3 residues before the CDR3 terminus; that terminus is restored from the germline J gene. The rearrangement joins TRBV11-3 to TRBJ2-5, with D possibly being TRBD1 (5 bases). Per the germline V gene, CDR1 is SGHNT and CDR2 is YENEEA. The ends were cut back, 5 bases at V and 4 bases at J, with 11 bases in the middle. The CDR3 totals 13 residues. The chain's CDR3 is CASSRGHGETQYF. The CDR3 DNA, read in part, is TGTGCCAGCAGCAGGGGCCACGGAGAGACC. The variable domain in full, completed from reference TRBV11-3 and TRBJ2-5, reads EAGVVQSPRYKIIEKKQPVAFWCNPISGHNTLYWYLQNLGQGPELLIRYENEEAVDDSQLPKDRFSAERLKGVDSTLKIQPAELGDSAVYLCASSRGHGETQYFGPGTRLLVL.

This clone appeared a few times. Partial CDR3 DNA: TGTGCCTTTTGGGGACATCCCCAAGAGACC. It specifies CAFWGHPQET. The complete CDR3 sequence is CAFWGHPQETQYF. The J gene is TRBJ2-5, the V gene TRBV30; D is perhaps TRBD1 (6 bases). The read halts 3 residues ahead of the CDR3 end, with the missing end drawn from the germline J gene. This CDR3 is built from 13 residues. Per the germline V gene, CDR1 is GTSNPN and CDR2 is SVGIG (reference sequence). V was pared by 7 bases and J by 1 base, with 13 bases between. The variable domain in full, with the rest retrieved from reference TRBV30 and TRBJ2-5, is SQTIHQWPATLVQPVGSPLSLECTVEGTSNPNLYWYRQAAGRGLQLLFYSVGIGQISSEVPQNLSASRPQDRQFILSSKKLLLSDSGFYLCAFWGHPQETQYFGPGTRLLVL.

This clone has ten or more counts. The CDR3 end lies 3 residues beyond the end of the read and is filled in from the germline J gene. This chain joins TRBV12-3 or TRBV12-4 and TRBJ1-4, with 8 nucleotides matching TRBD1. V dropped 6 bases and J dropped 8; count of bases not matched to a gene: 14. This CDR3 comprises 16 residues. CDR3 bases read: TGTGCCAGCAGCGATGTACGGACAGGGCGAGGGGAAAAA. It yields the protein CASSDVRTGRGEK. The full CDR3 sequence reads CASSDVRTGRGEKLFF.

This clone was seen ten or more times. The CDR3 end falls 3 residues outside the read, so it is completed with the germline J gene. J is TRBJ2-3 and V is TRBV18, with a possible D match to TRBD1 (5 bases). The CDR3 runs to 17 residues. Between the trimmed V and J ends, which lost 2 bases and 0 bases, there was a span of 15 bases. CDR1 is KGHSH and CDR2 is LQKENI in the germline V gene. The CDR3 protein is CASSPKRPGFSTDTQYF. Partial CDR3 DNA: TGTGCCAGCTCACCAAAGAGACCAGGGTTTAGCACAGATACG.

At least ten counts were recorded for this clone. The CDR3 goes on 3 residues after the read ends, and that part is filled in from the germline J gene. The V gene is TRBV20-1, the J gene TRBJ2-5, with D possibly being TRBD1 (5 bases). The CDR3 is 13 amino acids. The V end was cut by 3 bases, the J end by 4 bases, with 12 bases between. Germline-derived CDR1 and CDR2 are DFQATT and SNEGSKA (reference sequence). The CDR3 DNA, read in part, is TGCAGTGCTAGTCCGAACAGGCGAGAGACC. This gives the protein CSASPNRRET. The whole CDR3 sequence is CSASPNRRETQYF.

This clone has more than one count but fewer than ten. The read stops 3 residues short of the end of the CDR3; the missing end is completed from the germline J gene. V and J are TRBV7-3 and TRBJ1-1; maybe TRBD1 (5 bases). The CDR3 spans 14 residues. Trimming removed 1 base from V and 7 bases from J, with 13 bases in between. Germline V gene data show CDR1 as SGHTA and CDR2 as FQGTGA. The sequenced CDR3 bases are TGTGCCAGCAGCTTAATGGGGGGAGAGGGTGAA. This codes for CASSLMGGEGE. The whole CDR3 reads CASSLMGGEGEAFF.

This clone has at least ten counts. The sequence runs out 3 residues before the end of the CDR3; the remainder is reconstructed from the germline J gene. The chain recombines TRBV30 with TRBJ2-3, with TRBD2 matching 14 bases. CDR1 and CDR2 from the germline V gene are GTSNPN and SVGIG (reference sequence). Germline trimming cut 8 bases from V and 4 bases from J; bases unmatched to any gene: 11. The CDR3 has 16 residues. The CDR3 protein is CAGARLAGGPADTQYF. The sequenced part of the CDR3 DNA is TGTGCCGGGGCAAGACTAGCGGGAGGGCCTGCAGATACG.

In this sample, this clone turned up many times. The read is 3 residues too short to cover the CDR3 end, so that end is filled in from the germline J gene. The V gene is TRBV29-1, the J gene TRBJ1-1, with 9 bases matching TRBD1. Germline V gives CDR1 SQVTM, CDR2 ANQGSEA. The CDR3 contains 11 residues. The chain's CDR3 is CSVQGQGEAFF. CDR3 DNA (partial): TGCAGCGTCCAGGGACAGGGAGAA.

As regards this clone: The read terminates 3 residues before the CDR3 end, so the remaining end is supplied by the germline J gene. This rearrangement joins TRBV19 to TRBJ2-5; TRBD2 might be the D (5 bases). Germline assignment: CDR1 LNHDA and CDR2 SQIVND (reference sequence). V lost 6 bases, J lost 4 bases, and 12 bases lay in between. The CDR3 is made up of 13 amino acids. CDR3 residues: CASRPRSGETQYF. The sequenced part of the CDR3 DNA is TGTGCCAGTAGGCCGAGGAGCGGAGAGACC.

This clone was seen repeatedly, ten times or more. The CDR3 is cut off 3 residues early in the read; its end comes from the germline J gene. The J gene is TRBJ2-2, the V gene TRBV20-1, with TRBD1 matching over 7 bases. This CDR3 spans 13 amino acids. From germline, CDR1 is DFQATT and CDR2 SNEGSKA (reference sequence). After removal of 3 bases from V and 5 bases from J, the junction contained 3 bases not matched to a gene. CDR3 amino acids: CSASAQGTGELFF. The covered CDR3 bases are TGCAGTGCTAGCGCACAGGGGACCGGGGAG.

This clone came up many times. Sequencing ends 3 residues short of the CDR3 end; the germline J gene provides the rest. The J gene is TRBJ2-1, the V gene TRBV20-1; TRBD1 might be the D (5 bases). Deletions cut 3 bases from V and 4 bases from J, with 7 bases between. The CDR3 runs to 12 residues. From germline, CDR1 is DFQATT and CDR2 SNEGSKA (reference sequence). The DNA read from the CDR3 is TGCAGTGCTAGGGGGCGGTACAATGAG. Translated, it gives CSARGRYNE. The whole CDR3 is CSARGRYNEQFF.

This clone has ten or more counts. Read data end 3 residues before the CDR3 end; the end is taken from the germline J gene. The chain uses TRBV20-1 and TRBJ2-7; 10 bases are shared with TRBD1. The CDR3 length is 15 residues. Unmatched junction bases numbered 12, after V lost 5 bases and J lost 5 bases. Germline V gene sequence: CDR1 DFQATT, CDR2 SNEGSKA (reference sequence). Incomplete CDR3 DNA: TGCAGTGCTCCTAAACCGGGACAGGGGAACCACGAG. This gives the protein CSAPKPGQGNHE. The whole CDR3 sequence reads CSAPKPGQGNHEQYF.